Listed below are T cell receptor beta chains from one sample, sequenced in a study of blood T cell repertoires in COVID-19. Assay: immunoSEQ multiplex PCR; the TCRdb copy retains only in-frame clones and omits some. Of a few hundred thousand clones listed, roughly 80% are singletons. What was sequenced was peripheral blood. The receptor source for this set is a man aged 80 or over with acute or convalescent COVID-19. Each CDR3 is given with its conserved first and last residue. Each record gives: clone size, D gene, V gene, J gene, CDR3 DNA, CDR3 protein. The D gene is left open where the match is weak. Size tells how often a clone was seen (once, few, many) or the class of an expanded clone, and some rows leave it out.

size: .
D: .
V: TRBV21-1
J: TRBJ2-3
DNA: TGTGCCAGCAGGAAAAGGGACAGGGCCGATTTACTAGGCACAGATACGCAGTATTTT
CDR3: CASRKRDRADLLGTDTQYF

size: .
D: .
V: TRBV5-1
J: TRBJ1-1
DNA: TGCGCCAGCAGCTCACTCCCGGGGGGCACTGAAGCTTTCTTT
CDR3: CASSSLPGGTEAFF

size: .
D: TRBD1
V: TRBV5-6
J: TRBJ1-4
DNA: TGTGCCAGCAGCTTCGGGACAGGGGATGAAAAACTGTTTTTT
CDR3: CASSFGTGDEKLFF

size: many
D: .
V: TRBV18
J: TRBJ1-4
DNA: TGTGCCAGCTCACCGAGGGCGGACGAAAAACTGTTTTTT
CDR3: CASSPRADEKLFF

size: once
D: TRBD2
V: TRBV14
J: TRBJ2-1
DNA: TGTGCCAGCAGTCGGACTAGCGGGAGTCTGGGGAATGAGCAGTTCTTC
CDR3: CASSRTSGSLGNEQFF

size: .
D: .
V: TRBV7-2
J: TRBJ2-7
DNA: TGTGCCAGCAGCTTCGCAGGGGCGAGAAACGAGCAGTACTTC
CDR3: CASSFAGARNEQYF

size: once
D: TRBD1
V: TRBV7-6
J: TRBJ1-5
DNA: TGTGCCAGCAGCTTTCAACCAGGGGGCCGTACACTTAGCAATCAGCCCCAGCATTTT
CDR3: CASSFQPGGRTLSNQPQHF

size: few
D: .
V: TRBV5-1
J: TRBJ2-7
DNA: TGCGCCAGCAGCCCCGATGGTACGGTGAGCTCCTACGAGCAGTACTTC
CDR3: CASSPDGTVSSYEQYF

size: .
D: TRBD2
V: TRBV5-1
J: TRBJ2-1
DNA: TGCGCCTCTAATACTCCGGGACTAGCGTCCAATGAGCAGTTCTTC
CDR3: CASNTPGLASNEQFF

size: .
D: .
V: TRBV6-1
J: TRBJ1-6
DNA: TGTGCCAGCAGTGAAAGGGTTCAGGGGATCACCTATAATTCACCCCTCCACTTT
CDR3: CASSERVQGITYNSPLHF

size: .
D: .
V: TRBV3-1/TRBV3-2
J: TRBJ1-1
DNA: TGTGCCAGCAGCCAGCGGGTGCGGGGGAACACTGAAGCTTTCTTT
CDR3: CASSQRVRGNTEAFF

size: .
D: .
V: TRBV21-1
J: TRBJ2-5
DNA: TGTGCCAGCAGCTTCCCGGGGGGGGGTAACTTCCTTCAAGAGACCCAGTACTTC
CDR3: CASSFPGGGNFLQETQYF

size: few
D: TRBD1
V: TRBV18
J: TRBJ1-1
DNA: TGTGCCAGCTCACCACTTCCGACAGGGGGCGATGACACTGAAGCTTTCTTT
CDR3: CASSPLPTGGDDTEAFF

size: .
D: TRBD2
V: TRBV9
J: TRBJ2-1
DNA: TGTGCCAGCAGCGTAGTCAGCGGGAGGGCCACTGAGCAGTTCTTC
CDR3: CASSVVSGRATEQFF

size: .
D: .
V: TRBV6-5
J: TRBJ1-5
DNA: TGTGCCAGCAGGTTTCAAGGGGGCAATCAGCCCCAGCATTTT
CDR3: CASRFQGGNQPQHF

size: .
D: .
V: TRBV24-1
J: TRBJ1-2
DNA: TGTGCCACCAGTGATTTTTCTCGACAGTTCTATGGCTACACCTTC
CDR3: CATSDFSRQFYGYTF

size: once
D: .
V: TRBV5-1
J: TRBJ2-1
DNA: TGCGCCAGCAGCTTGGTTGGAAATAGCTTCAATGAGCAGTTCTTC
CDR3: CASSLVGNSFNEQFF

size: .
D: TRBD2
V: TRBV3-1/TRBV3-2
J: TRBJ2-2
DNA: TGTGCCAGCAGCCAGTTGTGGAGTCGGACTAGCGGGGGCGGGGAGCTGTTTTTT
CDR3: CASSQLWSRTSGGGELFF

size: .
D: .
V: TRBV19
J: TRBJ2-1
DNA: TGTGCCAGTATCCCCGGGGGGCTCGCAGGTAACAATGAGCAGTTCTTC
CDR3: CASIPGGLAGNNEQFF

size: once
D: TRBD2
V: TRBV25-1
J: TRBJ2-2
DNA: TGTGCCAGCAGGGTCTCCGGGACTAGCAACACCGGGGAGCTGTTTTTT
CDR3: CASRVSGTSNTGELFF

size: .
D: .
V: TRBV7-2
J: TRBJ2-2
DNA: TGTGCCAGCAGCTCCCGGGGGACCGGGGAGCTGTTTTTT
CDR3: CASSSRGTGELFF

size: many
D: TRBD2
V: TRBV9
J: TRBJ2-5
DNA: TGTGCCAGCAGCGTAGCGGGAGGGACGGAGACCCAGTACTTC
CDR3: CASSVAGGTETQYF

size: .
D: .
V: TRBV7-9
J: TRBJ1-1
DNA: TGTGCCAGCAGCTCCCGGGGGGGCCTACGGAGATACACTGAAGCTTTCTTT
CDR3: CASSSRGGLRRYTEAFF

size: .
D: TRBD1
V: TRBV5-1
J: TRBJ2-5
DNA: TGCGCCAGCAGCTTGGCCGGGGACAGGGATGAGACCCAGTACTTC
CDR3: CASSLAGDRDETQYF

size: .
D: TRBD1
V: TRBV14
J: TRBJ1-2
DNA: TGTGCCAGCAGCCACCTCCCGGGACAGGGAGACTATGGCTACACCTTC
CDR3: CASSHLPGQGDYGYTF

size: .
D: .
V: TRBV28
J: TRBJ2-7
DNA: TGTGCCAGCAGTTTTAGCAGCTCCTACGAGCAGTACTTC
CDR3: CASSFSSSYEQYF

size: .
D: .
V: TRBV14
J: TRBJ2-7
DNA: TGTGCCAGCAGCCGCCTAACCTCCTACGAGCAGTACTTC
CDR3: CASSRLTSYEQYF

size: .
D: TRBD2
V: TRBV19
J: TRBJ2-7
DNA: TGTGCCAGTAGTCTGGGGACTAGCGGGACCCATCGCCCCTACGAGCAGTACTTC
CDR3: CASSLGTSGTHRPYEQYF

size: .
D: .
V: TRBV28
J: TRBJ2-7
DNA: TGTGCCAGCAGTTTACAGGTCTCCTACGAGCAGTACTTC
CDR3: CASSLQVSYEQYF

size: .
D: TRBD1
V: TRBV30
J: TRBJ2-2
DNA: TGTGCCTGGAGTGAGGCAGGGGGCTTCGGGGAGCTGTTTTTT
CDR3: CAWSEAGGFGELFF

size: .
D: TRBD1
V: TRBV30
J: TRBJ2-7
DNA: TGTGCCTGGAGTGGACCCGACAGGGCCTCCTACGAGCAGTACTTC
CDR3: CAWSGPDRASYEQYF

size: few
D: .
V: TRBV20-1
J: TRBJ1-2
DNA: TGCAGTGCCCATCACAATGGCTACACCTTC
CDR3: CSAHHNGYTF

size: .
D: TRBD2
V: TRBV9
J: TRBJ2-5
DNA: TGTGCCAGCAGCGTAGCGGCGGGAGGGATAGTTAGGGAGACCCAGTACTTC
CDR3: CASSVAAGGIVRETQYF

size: .
D: .
V: TRBV30
J: TRBJ2-2
DNA: TGTGCCTGGAGGCTTTTTGGACAGCGGACCGGGGAGCTGTTTTTT
CDR3: CAWRLFGQRTGELFF

size: .
D: TRBD1
V: TRBV5-6
J: TRBJ1-2
DNA: TGTGCCAGCAGCATGAAGGGGACAGGGCTACGCTATGGCTACACCTTC
CDR3: CASSMKGTGLRYGYTF

size: few
D: .
V: TRBV7-8
J: TRBJ2-7
DNA: TGTGCCAGCAGCTTATCACTACTAAGCTCCTACGAGCAGTACTTC
CDR3: CASSLSLLSSYEQYF

size: .
D: .
V: TRBV5-1
J: TRBJ1-2
DNA: TGCGCCAGCAGGCCCCGGGGGGACTATGGCTACACCTTC
CDR3: CASRPRGDYGYTF